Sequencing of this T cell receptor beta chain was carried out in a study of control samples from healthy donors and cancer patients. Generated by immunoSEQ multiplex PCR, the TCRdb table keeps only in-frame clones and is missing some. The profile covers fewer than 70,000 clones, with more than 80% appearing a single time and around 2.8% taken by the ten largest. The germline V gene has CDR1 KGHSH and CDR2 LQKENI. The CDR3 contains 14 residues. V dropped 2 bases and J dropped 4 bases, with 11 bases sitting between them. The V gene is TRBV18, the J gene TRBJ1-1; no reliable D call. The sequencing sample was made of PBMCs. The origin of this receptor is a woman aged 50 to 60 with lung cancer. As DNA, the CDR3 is TGTGCCAGCTCACCAGAACGGGTGAGCACTGAAGCTTTCTTT. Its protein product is CASSPERVSTEAFF.